This entry lists 19 T cell receptor beta chains sequenced from one sample in a study of blood T cell repertoires in COVID-19. The protocol was immunoSEQ multiplex PCR, while the TCRdb copy is restricted to in-frame clones and leaves out a portion. The data show approximately 210,000 clones, 75% to 90% seen once. Input material: peripheral blood. Receptors were obtained from a woman aged 35 to 49 with acute or convalescent COVID-19.

The chain is built from TRBV7-8 and TRBJ2-7, with 8 nucleotides matching TRBD1. Germline CDR1 and CDR2: SGHVS and FQNEAQ. CDR3 length: 15 residues. Germline trimming cut 7 bases from V and 0 bases from J; bases unmatched to any gene: 8. The CDR3 reads CASTLAQGASYEQYV. The DNA for the CDR3 is TGTGCCAGCACCCTCGCGCAGGGGGCCTCCTACGAGCAGTACGTC.

Notes on this clone: Other DNA sequences in the same sample also yield this CDR3. The CDR3 spells CASKLLAGGNNEQFF. CDR3 DNA: TGCGCCAGCAAATTGCTAGCGGGGGGCAACAATGAGCAGTTCTTC. V usage is TRBV5-1 and J usage is TRBJ2-1; 11 positions agree with TRBD2. Trimming at V came to 6 bases and at J to 5 bases, leaving 7 bases not matched to a gene. The length of the CDR3 is 15 residues. Germline CDR1 SGHRS, CDR2 YFSETQ.

The chain links TRBV19 to TRBJ2-1; D is ambiguous. The V end lost 1 base, the J end lost 5 bases, and 9 bases lay between the germline ends. The V gene's germline CDR1 is LNHDA and CDR2 SQIVND (reference sequence). The CDR3 runs 14 residues. The CDR3 reads CASSIGTANNEQFF. CDR3 in DNA: TGTGCCAGTAGTATAGGAACAGCAAACAATGAGCAGTTCTTC.

CDR3 in amino acids: CASTPWGWGGTDTQYF. The CDR3 DNA reads as TGTGCCAGCACTCCGTGGGGCTGGGGGGGCACAGATACGCAGTATTTT. The chain recombines TRBV9 with TRBJ2-3; a possible D gene is TRBD2 (6 bases). Germline V gene sequence: CDR1 SGDLS, CDR2 YYNGEE. The CDR3 extends over 16 amino acids. The V and J ends lost 6 bases and 1 base respectively, with 18 bases between them.

The CDR3, as DNA: TGTGCCAGCAGCCCGAGGCGGTCTAGCGGGACAGATACGCAGTATTTT. It encodes CASSPRRSSGTDTQYF. V usage is TRBV3-1 (or the pseudogene TRBV3-2) and J usage is TRBJ2-3, with 8 bases identical to TRBD2. V gave up 4 bases and J gave up 3 bases; unmatched junction bases: 9. Germline-derived CDR1 and CDR2 are LGHDT and YNNKEL (reference sequence). The CDR3 contains 16 residues.

The chain employs TRBV5-1 and TRBJ1-2; TRBD1 aligns across 8 bases. CDR1 is SGHRS, CDR2 YFSETQ, per germline. The trim removed 4 bases at V and 7 bases at J, leaving 6 bases unmatched. The CDR3 loop spans 13 amino acids. For the CDR3, the DNA is TGCGCCAGCAGCATCGACAGGGGTGGTGGCTACACCTTC. This gives the protein CASSIDRGGGYTF.

The chain joins TRBV5-1 to TRBJ1-2, with 7 bases lining up with TRBD1. Germline CDR1 and CDR2: SGHRS and YFSETQ. Losses at the gene ends were 1 base for V and 6 bases for J; bases not matched to a gene: 15. The CDR3 covers 17 residues. CDR3 DNA: TGCGCCAGCAGCTTGTGGGACCCCGGACAGGAAAGTGATGGCTACACCTTC. Translated, it gives CASSLWDPGQESDGYTF.

The chain recombines TRBV18 with TRBJ2-3, with D uncertain. The CDR3 length is 12 residues. The V and J ends lost 3 bases and 7 bases respectively, with 8 bases between them. Per the germline V gene, CDR1 is KGHSH and CDR2 is LQKENI. The CDR3 DNA follows: TGTGCCAGCTCACCTGGAGAAAATACGCAGTATTTT. Its protein product is CASSPGENTQYF.

The chain links TRBV24-1 to TRBJ2-6, with D possibly being TRBD1 (6 bases). Germline loops: CDR1 KGHDR, CDR2 SFDVKD. The ends were cut back, 1 base at V and 0 bases at J, with 18 bases in the middle. This CDR3 is 20 amino acids long. DNA of the CDR3: TGTGCCACCAGTGATTTTGTCGCAGGGGAAGCCCTCTCTGGGGCCAACGTCCTGACTTTC. Its translation is CATSDFVAGEALSGANVLTF.

The chain is built from TRBV15 and TRBJ1-5; 7 nucleotides match TRBD1. The CDR3 is made up of 14 amino acids. The germline CDR1 and CDR2 sequences are LNHNV and YYDKDF (reference sequence). V dropped 5 bases and J dropped 6; count of bases not matched to a gene: 7. Written as DNA, the CDR3 is TGTGCCACCAGCCGACGACAGGGAAGTCAGCCCCAGCATTTT. Translated, it gives CATSRRQGSQPQHF. Full variable domain (outside the CDR3, taken from reference TRBV15 and TRBJ1-5): DAMVIQNPRYQVTQFGKPVTLSCSQTLNHNVMYWYQQKSSQAPKLLFHYYDKDFNNEADTPDNFQSRRPNTSFCFLDIRSPGLGDTAMYLCATSRRQGSQPQHFGDGTRLSIL.

The chain is built from TRBV5-1 and TRBJ2-3; D not certain. The CDR3 covers 15 residues. Between the trimmed V and J ends, which lost 8 bases and 2 bases, there was a span of 18 bases. Germline values: CDR1 SGHRS, CDR2 YFSETQ. The DNA of the CDR3 is TGCGCCAGTTACCAAGTCCCAGGTTACACAGATACGCAGTATTTT. It encodes CASYQVPGYTDTQYF.

This clone has more than one count but fewer than ten. CDR3 DNA: TGCGCCAGCAGCTCCCAGCGGGGGGGCGCCGGGGAGCTGTTTTTT. Translation: CASSSQRGGAGELFF. The rearrangement links TRBV5-1 to TRBJ2-2, with 10 positions matching TRBD2. Germline CDR1 reads SGHRS; CDR2 reads YFSETQ. The CDR3 extends over 15 amino acids. V shed 3 bases, J shed 6 bases, and the junction held 5 bases outside the gene matches.

The V call is TRBV5-4, the J call TRBJ1-1; maybe TRBD1 (5 bases). The CDR3 length is 16 residues. Trimming removed 0 bases at V and 1 base at J, with 13 bases between. Looked up from germline, CDR1 is SGHNT and CDR2 is YYREEE (reference sequence). The CDR3 region is CASSLGQGLGNTEAFF. The CDR3 DNA reads as TGTGCCAGCAGCTTGGGCCAGGGACTGGGGAACACTGAAGCTTTCTTT. The full variable domain, in which reference TRBV5-4 and TRBJ1-1 provide the parts outside the CDR3, is ETGVTQSPTHLIKTRGQQVTLRCSSQSGHNTVSWYQQALGQGPQFIFQYYREEENGRGNFPPRFSGLQFPNYSSELNVNALELDDSALYLCASSLGQGLGNTEAFFGQGTRLTVV.

V and J are TRBV5-4 and TRBJ2-1, with 10 bases identical to TRBD2. Germline assignment: CDR1 SGHNT and CDR2 YYREEE (reference sequence). The CDR3 totals 16 residues. Trimming took 4 bases from V and 6 from J; bases not matched to a gene: 10. Written as DNA, the CDR3 is TGTGCCAGCAGCCTGGGGGCGAGCGGGGGGGCCAATGAGCAGTTCTTC. It encodes CASSLGASGGANEQFF. Full variable domain (remainder filled in from reference TRBV5-4 and TRBJ2-1): ETGVTQSPTHLIKTRGQQVTLRCSSQSGHNTVSWYQQALGQGPQFIFQYYREEENGRGNFPPRFSGLQFPNYSSELNVNALELDDSALYLCASSLGASGGANEQFFGPGTRLTVL.

The J gene is TRBJ1-2, the V gene TRBV3-1 (or the pseudogene TRBV3-2); 8 bases align to TRBD1. The germline V gene encodes CDR1 LGHDT and CDR2 YNNKEL (reference sequence). The CDR3 runs 15 residues. V shed 5 bases and J 3 bases; nucleotides not matched to a gene: 8. The CDR3 reads CASSSLNRGDYGYTF. CDR3 DNA: TGTGCCAGCAGCTCACTGAACAGGGGGGACTATGGCTACACCTTC.

The sample holds a few counts of this clone. CDR3 protein: CAWSGLSGGELFF. In DNA, the CDR3 is TGTGCCTGGAGCGGCCTGAGCGGCGGGGAGCTGTTTTTT. The chain recombines TRBV30 with TRBJ2-2, with D perhaps TRBD2 (5 bases). The V end was cut by 3 bases, the J end by 7 bases, with 12 bases between. CDR1 and CDR2 from the germline V gene are GTSNPN and SVGIG (reference sequence). This CDR3 is 13 amino acids long.

The chain joins TRBV10-1 to TRBJ1-3, with D hard to call. With 6 bases removed from V and 2 bases from J, the gap between germline ends came to 11 bases. Per germline, CDR1 WNHNN and CDR2 SYGVQD (reference sequence). The length of the CDR3 is 14 residues. This CDR3 is CASSPPPPGNTIYF. In nucleotides, the CDR3 is TGCGCCAGCAGCCCTCCCCCCCCTGGAAACACCATATATTTT.

This clone has only one observation. The chain links TRBV25-1 to TRBJ1-4; D is unclear. The ends were cut back, 4 bases at V and 5 bases at J, with 11 bases in the middle. The CDR3 consists of 14 residues. Germline CDR1 is MGHDK and CDR2 is SYGVNS. CDR3 bases: TGTGCCAGCAGTGTAAACGGACTAAATGAAAAACTGTTTTTT. It encodes CASSVNGLNEKLFF.

The gene calls are TRBV15 and TRBJ1-6, with TRBD1 matching 8 bases. Germline V gives CDR1 LNHNV, CDR2 YYDKDF (reference sequence). The CDR3 length is 15 residues. The V segment lost 5 bases and the J segment 7 bases; nucleotides outside the gene matches: 7. CDR3 bases: TGTGCCACCAGCGGACTTCAGGGGGCAAATTCACCCCTCCACTTT. This encodes CATSGLQGANSPLHF.